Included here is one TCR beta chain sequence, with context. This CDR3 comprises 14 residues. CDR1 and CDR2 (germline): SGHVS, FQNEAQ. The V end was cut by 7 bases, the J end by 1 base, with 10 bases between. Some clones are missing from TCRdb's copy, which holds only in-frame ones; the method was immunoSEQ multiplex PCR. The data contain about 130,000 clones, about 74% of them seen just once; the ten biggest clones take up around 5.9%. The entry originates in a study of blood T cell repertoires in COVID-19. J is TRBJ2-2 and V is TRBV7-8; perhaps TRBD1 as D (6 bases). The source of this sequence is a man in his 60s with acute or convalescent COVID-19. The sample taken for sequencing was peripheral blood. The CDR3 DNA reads TGTGCCAGCAAGAAAGGGGGGAACACCGGGGAGCTGTTTTTT. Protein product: CASKKGGNTGELFF.